This TCR beta chain is from a study of vaccination effects on CD4 cells after COVID-19. Libraries were prepared by immunoSEQ multiplex PCR; TCRdb keeps only in-frame clonotypes and omits some of them. The sample records under 50,000 clones, about 76% being singletons. Only a few counts were recorded for this clone. Its specificity is unknown. When about ten days of culture had elapsed, CD4+ T cells were isolated. V was shortened by 5 bases and J by 5 bases, with 18 bases between the two germline ends. Germline V CDR1 and CDR2: PRHDT, FYEKMQ (reference sequence). CDR3 length: 15 residues. Study results and limitations: Newly vaccine-induced clones made up most of the convalescents' post-vaccine spike-reactive clones. Clones of infection and vaccine origin contracted markedly late after vaccination.

This sequence joins TRBV13 and TRBJ1-2; TRBD1 might be the D (5 bases). This sequence was found in a human donor who had a prior SARS-CoV-2 infection. Source: CD4+ T cells from PBMCs cultured without peptide, taken before COVID-19 vaccination. CDR3 residues: CASSNSRDGQYGYTF. The CDR3 nucleotides read TGTGCCAGCAGCAACAGCCGGGACGGCCAATATGGCTACACCTTC.